Here is one TCR beta chain with its context. Its antigen is unidentified. This entry is derived from a study of cytomegalovirus exposure and HLA in healthy donors. The table came from immunoSEQ multiplex PCR; TCRdb's copy has only in-frame clones and leaves some out. The table has 200,000 to 300,000 clones, around nine tenths seen once. Study-level points and caveats: Associated with cytomegalovirus, according to the listing, were 150 to 200 TCR beta chains.

This CDR3 contains 12 residues. Germline V CDR1 and CDR2: MNHEY, SMNVEV (reference sequence). Trimming removed 6 bases at V and 3 bases at J, with 5 bases between. The sequence was collected from a man younger than 30 in good health and CMV-seronegative. The chain has TRBV27 and TRBJ2-2; D is unclear. The sample taken for sequencing was PBMCs. DNA of the CDR3: TGTGCCAGCAGGGCAGACACCGGGGAGCTGTTTTTT. Translation gives CASRADTGELFF.